This TCR beta chain is drawn from a study of breast tumors, draining lymph nodes, adjacent tissues. Samples came from axillary lymph nodes draining the breast cancer. This clonotype appeared many times. The junction departs from the called germline gene at one end, perhaps through a read error. This CDR3 region has 13 residues. In germline, CDR1 is LGHDT, CDR2 YNNKEL (reference sequence). TCRdb reprocessed the multiplex PCR reads with MiXCR, giving one entry per CDR3 protein. Here the sample spans approximately 100,000 distinct CDR3 sequences, around 20% being singletons. The sequenced sample was axillary lymph node tissue. This receptor was obtained from a female donor with breast cancer. Some clones in this sample may be carry-over from other donors' samples. The V call is TRBV3-1, the J call TRBJ1-2; D possibly corresponds to TRBD1 (5 bases). The CDR3 sequence: CASSQDGRRGRSF. Written as DNA, the CDR3 is TGTGCCAGCAGCCAAGATGGAAGGCGGGGGAGGTCCTTC.